One and the same sample provided the 27 T cell receptor beta chains below, sequenced in a study of early T cells in non-severe SARS-CoV-2 infection. TCRdb itself ran the 5' RACE reads through MiXCR, one entry per CDR3 protein. Here the sample spans over 45,000 distinct CDR3 sequences, around 7% being singletons. The sequencing here drew on whole blood, taken at baseline. These receptors all come from an adult who was a healthcare worker with PCR-confirmed SARS-CoV-2 infection or an uninfected control (not recorded which).

In this sample, this clonotype turned up many times. V is TRBV28 and J is TRBJ1-5; D unclear. V shed 6 bases and J shed 4 bases, with 13 bases lying between them. The CDR3 contains 14 residues. Germline lookup yields CDR1 MDHEN and CDR2 SYDVKM. The CDR3 loop is CASSPIGFNQPQHF. The CDR3 coding sequence is TGTGCCAGCAGCCCAATAGGGTTTAATCAGCCCCAGCATTTT. Based on the CDR3 plus reference TRBV28 and TRBJ1-5, the full variable domain is DVKVTQSSRYLVKRTGEKVFLECVQDMDHENMFWYRQDPGLGLRLIYFSYDVKMKEKGDIPEGYSVSREKKERFSLILESASTNQTSMYLCASSPIGFNQPQHFGDGTRLSIL.

In regard to this clonotype: A much larger clone differs from this one at a single base, so this may be a read error. The rearrangement links TRBV28 to TRBJ1-5; D ambiguous. Deletions cut 6 bases from V and 5 bases from J, with 17 bases between. The CDR3 is made up of 15 amino acids. From germline, CDR1 is MDHEN and CDR2 SYDVKM. This CDR3 reads CASRARGNGDQPQHF. DNA for the CDR3: TGTGCCAGCAGAGCTCGGGGTAACGGCGATCAGCCCCAGCATTTT.

The chain is built from TRBV12-3 or TRBV12-4 and TRBJ1-2; perhaps TRBD1 as D (6 bases). The CDR3 extends over 14 amino acids. Trimming took off 6 bases at V and 13 bases at J, with 24 bases between the two ends. The CDR3 is CASRTYGQPEYGTF. The CDR3 DNA is TGTGCCAGCAGAACCTATGGACAGCCCGAATATGGCACCTTC.

This clonotype was picked up a small number of times. The CDR3 loop reads CASSQRQDGDQAFF. DNA of the CDR3: TGTGCCAGCAGCCAACGTCAGGACGGGGACCAAGCTTTCTTT. The chain employs TRBV4-2 and TRBJ1-1; tentatively, D is TRBD1 (5 bases). The CDR3 is 14 residues long. V shed 2 bases and J shed 9 bases, with 16 bases lying between them. Germline V gives CDR1 LGHNA, CDR2 YNFKEQ.

The chain recombines TRBV6-2 or TRBV6-3 with TRBJ2-1, with D perhaps TRBD2 (7 bases). CDR1 is MNHEY and CDR2 is SVGEGT in the germline V gene. Trimming cost V 1 base and J 0 bases, with 13 bases left between them. The CDR3 consists of 17 residues. The CDR3 nucleotides read TGTGCCAGCAGTTACTTTAGGGGGGGTAGCTCCTACAATGAGCAGTTCTTC. Its translation: CASSYFRGGSSYNEQFF.

In this sample, this clonotype turned up a few times. This sequence joins TRBV7-2 and TRBJ2-4, with 9 bases that match TRBD1. The junction had 8 bases not matched to a gene; V was cut back by 1 base and J by 10 bases. Germline-derived CDR1 and CDR2 are SGHTA and FQGNSA. The CDR3 runs 15 residues. The CDR3 DNA sequence: TGTGCCAGCAGCTTAGTTAGCGGACAGGGGAAAATTCAGTACTTC. It specifies CASSLVSGQGKIQYF.

In its sample, this clonotype was seen a few times. This chain uses TRBV30 with TRBJ1-2; 9 bases are a match to TRBD1. CDR1 is GTSNPN, CDR2 SVGIG, per germline (reference sequence). V lost 4 bases, J lost 5 bases, and 5 bases stayed unmatched. The CDR3 runs to 13 residues. The CDR3 DNA reads TGTGCCTGGAAAAACAGGGGGCTTTATGGCTACACCTTC. It translates to CAWKNRGLYGYTF.

This clonotype was seen at least ten times. The chain links TRBV6-2 or TRBV6-3 to TRBJ1-1; no reliable D call. In germline, CDR1 is MNHEY, CDR2 SVGEGT. This CDR3 has 12 residues. V dropped 2 bases and J dropped 4 bases, with 5 bases sitting between them. CDR3: CASSYAATEAFF. CDR3 DNA: TGTGCCAGCAGTTACGCCGCCACTGAAGCTTTCTTT.

This clonotype appeared many times. The V and J genes are TRBV24-1 and TRBJ2-7; 9 bases match TRBD1. Germline-derived CDR1 and CDR2 are KGHDR and SFDVKD. Trimming at V came to 9 bases and at J to 6 bases, leaving 8 bases not matched to a gene. This CDR3 has 13 amino acids. The CDR3 region is CATGDRAGSEQYF. CDR3 DNA sequence: TGTGCCACCGGGGACAGGGCGGGAAGCGAGCAGTACTTC.

This chain links TRBV20-1 with TRBJ2-1, with a weak D call TRBD2 (7 bases). This CDR3 is 14 amino acids long. Germline CDR1 and CDR2: DFQATT and SNEGSKA (reference sequence). V was shortened by 3 bases and J by 2 bases, with 11 bases between the two germline ends. The DNA for the CDR3 is TGCAGTGCTAGGCGGGGGCCTCCCTACAATGAGCAGTTCTTC. It translates to CSARRGPPYNEQFF.

This clonotype has more than one count but fewer than ten. The chain has TRBV5-1 and TRBJ1-1, with D hard to call. V lost 1 base, J lost 2 bases, and 9 bases lay in between. This CDR3 contains 14 residues. CDR1 and CDR2 from the germline V gene are SGHRS and YFSETQ. This CDR3 reads CASSLRQFNTEAFF. The CDR3 region has the DNA TGCGCCAGCAGCTTGAGGCAGTTCAACACTGAAGCTTTCTTT. The whole variable domain, remainder taken from reference TRBV5-1 and TRBJ1-1, is KAGVTQTPRYLIKTRGQQVTLSCSPISGHRSVSWYQQTPGQGLQFLFEYFSETQRNKGNFPGRFSGRQFSNSRSEMNVSTLELGDSALYLCASSLRQFNTEAFFGQGTRLTVV.

The genes are TRBV6-5 and TRBJ1-1; possibly TRBD1 for D (5 bases). The germline V and J ends were trimmed by 5 bases and 5 bases, with 12 bases remaining between them. Per germline, CDR1 MNHEY and CDR2 SVGAGI. The CDR3 loop spans 13 amino acids. CDR3 loop: CASSPPGQTEAFF. CDR3 coding DNA: TGTGCCAGCAGTCCACCAGGGCAAACTGAAGCTTTCTTT.

The chain has TRBV4-3 and TRBJ2-3, with no clear D. V was shortened by 0 bases and J by 6 bases, with 25 bases between the two germline ends. The CDR3 totals 19 residues. The germline gives CDR1 LGHNA, CDR2 YSLEER. CDR3 amino acids: CASSQDSADGKIWLDTQYF. Written as DNA, the CDR3 is TGCGCCAGCAGCCAAGATTCGGCGGACGGAAAAATCTGGCTGGATACGCAGTATTTT.

This rearrangement joins TRBV18 to TRBJ2-3, with 7 positions matching TRBD1. CDR1 is KGHSH and CDR2 is LQKENI in the germline V gene. Losses at the gene ends were 0 bases for V and 5 bases for J; bases not matched to a gene: 5. The CDR3 sequence is 15 residues long. The CDR3 sequence is CASSPPGQVVDTQYF. In DNA, the CDR3 is TGTGCCAGCTCACCACCTGGACAGGTTGTAGATACGCAGTATTTT.

This clonotype was observed at least ten times. The chain uses TRBV16 and TRBJ1-1; no firm D call. The CDR3 has 14 residues. Deletions cut 1 base from V and 0 bases from J, with 6 bases between. Germline CDR1 reads KGHSY; CDR2 reads FQNENV. The CDR3 is CASSQLQLNTEAFF. As DNA, the CDR3 is TGTGCCAGCAGCCAATTACAATTGAACACTGAAGCTTTCTTT.

The chain joins TRBV5-1 to TRBJ1-4, with a possible D match to TRBD1 (5 bases). The CDR3 is made up of 15 amino acids. V was clipped by 0 bases and J by 7 bases, with 13 bases between them. CDR1 and CDR2 from the germline V gene are SGHRS and YFSETQ. The CDR3 nucleotides read TGCGCCAGCAGCTTGGGGGACGGTAACGCTGAAAAACTGTTTTTT. Amino acids: CASSLGDGNAEKLFF.

This clonotype came up many times. The V call is TRBV9, the J call TRBJ2-6; D gene uncertain. This CDR3 comprises 13 residues. The V gene's germline CDR1 is SGDLS and CDR2 YYNGEE. V was pared by 4 bases and J by 8 bases, with 10 bases between. DNA for the CDR3: TGTGCCAGCAGCCTCACGTCGTCCAACGTCCTGACTTTC. Translated, it gives CASSLTSSNVLTF.

This clonotype was detected many times. The V gene is TRBV5-1, the J gene TRBJ2-7, with TRBD2 as a possible D gene (5 bases). The germline V gene has CDR1 SGHRS and CDR2 YFSETQ. V was cut by 2 bases and J by 4 bases, with 13 bases left in between. The CDR3 consists of 14 residues. DNA for the CDR3: TGCGCCAGCAGCTTCGGGGAAAACCAGTACGAGCAGTACTTC. Protein sequence: CASSFGENQYEQYF. The entire variable domain, with the rest obtained from reference TRBV5-1 and TRBJ2-7, is as follows: KAGVTQTPRYLIKTRGQQVTLSCSPISGHRSVSWYQQTPGQGLQFLFEYFSETQRNKGNFPGRFSGRQFSNSRSEMNVSTLELGDSALYLCASSFGENQYEQYFGPGTRLTVT.

The chain employs TRBV5-4 and TRBJ2-3; D is ambiguous. Trimming stripped 5 bases from V and 0 bases from J, with 13 bases between. This CDR3 spans 15 amino acids. Per germline, CDR1 SGHNT and CDR2 YYREEE (reference sequence). CDR3 sequence: CASRKALTSTDTQYF. For the CDR3, the DNA is TGTGCCAGCAGGAAAGCGCTGACTAGCACAGATACGCAGTATTTT.

This clonotype has only a few counts. The chain links TRBV6-5 to TRBJ2-5; TRBD2 aligns across 10 bases. V lost 6 bases, J lost 4 bases, and 11 bases stayed unmatched. From germline, CDR1 is MNHEY and CDR2 SVGAGI. The CDR3 covers 16 residues. The CDR3 nucleotides are TGTGCCAGCAGAAGCCTCCCTAGCGGGGGTGGAGAGACCCAGTACTTC. Translating gives CASRSLPSGGGETQYF.

This clonotype was recorded at least ten times. The CDR3 here is CASAPTGAYEQYF. In DNA, the CDR3 is TGTGCCAGCGCACCGACGGGGGCCTACGAGCAGTACTTC. V is TRBV5-6 and J is TRBJ2-7, with TRBD2 as a possible D gene (6 bases). The CDR3 is 13 residues long. With 7 bases removed from V and 2 bases from J, the gap between germline ends came to 13 bases. Germline V gives CDR1 SGHDT, CDR2 YYEEEE.

This rearrangement joins TRBV15 to TRBJ1-1, with 9 bases that match TRBD1. With 0 bases clipped from V and 8 bases from J, the junction kept 7 bases outside the gene matches. This CDR3 has 15 amino acids. Germline CDR1 reads LNHNV; CDR2 reads YYDKDF (reference sequence). The CDR3 sequence is CATSRDLGTGREAFF. The DNA of the CDR3 is TGTGCCACCAGCAGAGATCTGGGGACAGGGCGAGAAGCTTTCTTT.

This clonotype showed up many times. The chain links TRBV29-1 to TRBJ2-5; a weak D match, TRBD1 (5 bases). The CDR3 contains 16 residues. Germline CDR1 is SQVTM and CDR2 is ANQGSEA. The ends were cut back, 4 bases at V and 5 bases at J, with 23 bases in the middle. The CDR3 loop reads CSVVEITWGMGETQYF. The CDR3 bases are TGCAGCGTTGTAGAAATAACATGGGGCATGGGGGAGACCCAGTACTTC.

This clonotype has at least ten counts. The chain uses TRBV28 and TRBJ1-3; maybe TRBD1 (5 bases). Germline CDR1 is MDHEN and CDR2 is SYDVKM. V was shortened by 7 bases and J by 4 bases, with 11 bases between the two germline ends. CDR3 size: 13 residues. The CDR3 DNA follows: TGTGCCAGCACAGGGTCGGCCGGAAACACCATATATTTT. Translated, it gives CASTGSAGNTIYF.

The V call is TRBV11-3, the J call TRBJ2-2; 8 nucleotides agree with TRBD1. Per the germline V gene, CDR1 is SGHNT and CDR2 is YENEEA. This CDR3 contains 14 residues. Trimming cost V 5 bases and J 7 bases; bases outside gene matches: 6. The chain's CDR3 is CASSPFDRGGELFF. CDR3 DNA sequence: TGTGCCAGCAGCCCCTTCGACAGGGGCGGGGAGCTGTTTTTT.

V gene TRBV28 combines with J gene TRBJ2-2; D is possibly TRBD2 (7 bases). This CDR3 has 15 amino acids. Germline V gene data show CDR1 as MDHEN and CDR2 as SYDVKM. V gave up 4 bases and J gave up 4 bases, with 13 bases separating them. The chain's CDR3 is CASSSSGEGTGELFF. CDR3 bases: TGTGCCAGCAGTTCGTCAGGGGAGGGCACCGGGGAGCTGTTTTTT.

The sample holds many counts of this clonotype. The genes are TRBV28 and TRBJ2-1; D is unclear. The CDR3 extends over 12 amino acids. The germline gives CDR1 MDHEN, CDR2 SYDVKM. Trimming pared 3 bases from V and 13 bases from J, leaving 13 bases between. The CDR3 sequence is CASSFVTLNQFF. The CDR3 region has the DNA TGTGCCAGCAGTTTTGTGACCTTAAATCAGTTCTTC.